This TCR beta chain was observed in a study of cytotoxic CD8 clonotypes in ibrutinib-treated CLL (dated by TCRdb to about 2021). Notes on the research overall: The cohort included roughly 15 treatment-naive and some 10 relapsed/refractory patients; 17 were IGHV unmutated. On average, each sample yielded 255,043 productive templates and 94,082 productive rearrangements. Of the approximately 86 people in the trial, approximately 24 had longitudinal samples available. The response samples were drawn at a median of around eleven months into treatment, with a range of roughly 6 to 40 months. Cryopreserved peripheral blood mononuclear cells were obtained before treatment, at response, and at either sustained remission or disease progression. Partial responses were observed in 24 patients and complete responses in 2; after a median follow-up of roughly 62 months, remission was maintained in around 14 patients and progression was observed in around twelve. Every sample from remission and from progressive disease was obtained while the patients were still on ibrutinib. What the work shows at the level of the full study, not this receptor alone: Public clonotypes were rare and either shrank or stayed stable during treatment, and the rise in clonality at ibrutinib response reflected expansion of private clonotypes. Clonality increased at ibrutinib response, stayed stable in sustained remission, and fell back toward baseline at progression. At baseline, clonality was higher than in age-matched healthy donors and showed a strong correlation with circulating CD8+ T-cell counts. Sampling times were not matched between sustained-remission and progressing patients, and lymph node repertoires were not studied.

Turning to this clone: Its antigen specificity is not known. No much larger clonotype is one base removed from it; base qualities were not supplied.

Reading the label with the study, this specimen's time point is: progressive disease on ibrutinib. Around 1.8 micrograms of genomic DNA were extracted from cryopreserved PBMCs for TCR beta library preparation. High-throughput TCR beta sequencing was performed on longitudinal blood samples from CLL patients receiving ibrutinib monotherapy. Patients were enrolled in a phase 2 open-label single-center ibrutinib monotherapy trial. CDR3 length: 16 amino acids, cysteine to phenylalanine. Just CDR3 DNA is preserved here, 48 bases in frame from base 1. The germline V gene (reference sequence) sets CDR1 to SEHNR and CDR2 to FQNEAQ. V is cut back by 4 bases and J by 8 bases, with 7 bases in the junction unmatched. The goal of deep resolution MiSeq sequencing was a depth between 1 in 1 million and 1 in 200,000 T cells, and coverage averaged 10x per clonotype. The immunoSEQ hsTCRB Kit was used to generate TCR beta libraries. Turning to the authors' computational methods: The data were analyzed with ImmunoSEQ Analyzer and ImmunoSEQ Data Assistant, and V, D and J gene assignments followed IMGT definitions. Clonality was computed as one minus normalized Shannon entropy of productive rearrangement frequencies, ranging from 0 to 1. Only overrepresented clonotypes making up at least 0.05% of the repertoire of each patient were included in the public clonotype analysis. Roughly 13 age-matched healthy donor repertoires from immuneACCESS were used as controls for clonality. Drawn from immuneACCESS, this table holds only the in-frame rearrangements with V and J called that TCRdb kept. Clones are partly lost; checked studies trace under half to an unresolved V gene and leave the rest unexplained. V, J and clone size are those of that table, while D and trimming were read from the DNA. For this sample there are 35,000 to 40,000 clones; 60% to 80% appear just once. The ten largest account for over 15% of the sample.

The clonotype originates from a human donor with chronic lymphocytic leukemia. The sequence is built from TRBV7-9 and TRBJ2-1, with TRBD2 identical over 14 junction bases. The starting material was PBMCs, obtained at disease progression, from a patient treated with ibrutinib. The nucleotides are TGTGCCAGCAGCTGGGGACTAGCGGGGGCGGGGTATGAGCAGTTCTTC. This is translated as CASSWGLAGAGYEQFF.